This T cell receptor beta chain comes out of a study of cytomegalovirus exposure and HLA in healthy donors. The PCR made use of 60 Vbeta and 13 Jbeta primers. Authors' data handling: Later reanalysis found about 80 million unique TCR beta chains, 10 million to 14 million of them shared. Profiled with immunoSEQ multiplex PCR; TCRdb holds only in-frame clones, not every one. V and J calls plus clone size are reproduced from that table; the DNA served to infer D and trimming. The sample has fewer than 200,000 clones; roughly 80% are singletons. Regarding the study as a whole: With further analysis later on, most CMV-associated TCR beta chains appeared HLA-restricted.

Comment on this clone: Its antigen is unidentified.

The sequence came from a woman aged 18-30 years in good health and CMV-seronegative. Sequenced: PBMCs.

Written as DNA, the CDR3 is TGTGCCAGCAGTGGGACTAGCGGGAGGGGGCAGTACTTC. Translated: CASSGTSGRGQYF. The chain links TRBV6-6 to TRBJ2-7; 16 bases align to TRBD2. This CDR3 contains 13 residues. In germline, CDR1 is MNHNY, CDR2 SVGAGI (reference sequence). Trimming at V came to 5 bases and at J to 9 bases, leaving 1 base not matched to a gene.